This T cell receptor (beta chain) was identified in a study of shared clonotypes between healthy human individuals. Study in general: CD4 naive cells filled three plates per donor, CD4 memory three, CD8 naive two and CD8 memory one.

In this sample, this clone turned up once. Here immunoSEQ multiplex PCR was the method, and the copy in TCRdb shows in-frame clones only, minus some. Of about 1.1 million clones listed, approximately 78% were seen once; the top ten hold roughly 0.65%. The germline V gene has CDR1 ENHRY and CDR2 SYGVKD. V was cut by 6 bases and J by 1 base, with 8 bases left in between. The CDR3 has 13 residues. The sample was memory CD4+ T cells from PBMCs. The subset is: CD45RA-negative fraction. This TCR was recovered from a man in his late teens or twenties in good health. Some clones in this sample may be carry-over from other donors' samples. The chain combines TRBV10-3 with TRBJ2-3; D uncertain. CDR3 in amino acids: CAISVVGTDTQYF. DNA for the CDR3: TGTGCCATCAGCGTCGTGGGCACAGATACGCAGTATTTT.